One sample yielded the 8 T cell receptor beta chains listed below, sequenced in a study of T cell responses to AZD1222 COVID-19 vaccine. Assay used: immunoSEQ multiplex PCR; TCRdb lists only in-frame clones, some missing. The sample lists 150,000 to 200,000 clones; 88% were seen once. The sample in question was peripheral blood, obtained 28 days after the second AZD1222 dose. The receptors here all came from an adult who received the AZD1222 COVID-19 vaccine.

V gene TRBV5-4 combines with J gene TRBJ2-5, with 7 bases aligning to TRBD1. CDR3 length: 14 amino acids. J lost 3 bases, V lost 1 base, and 3 bases had no gene match. CDR1 and CDR2 from the germline V gene are SGHNT and YYREEE (reference sequence). CDR3 bases: TGTGCCAGCAGCTTGCAGGGGGTCGAAGAGACCCAGTACTTC. This translates into CASSLQGVEETQYF.

The chain uses TRBV7-2 and TRBJ2-2, with unresolved D. Germline V gene data show CDR1 as SGHTA and CDR2 as FQGNSA. CDR3 length equals 13 residues. The V gene lost 2 bases and the J gene lost 2 bases, with 3 bases spanning the gap. CDR3 in DNA: TGTGCCAGCAGCTTAAGTAACACCGGGGAGCTGTTTTTT. Translation gives CASSLSNTGELFF.

The V gene is TRBV28, the J gene TRBJ2-3; no clear D gene. V dropped 10 bases and J dropped 1 base, with 9 bases sitting between them. Germline CDR1 reads MDHEN; CDR2 reads SYDVKM. This CDR3 spans 12 amino acids. The CDR3 DNA is TGTGCCACCCAGATTGGCACAGATACGCAGTATTTT. This encodes CATQIGTDTQYF.

The CDR3 sequence: CASSPNLGGLYEQYF. CDR3 DNA sequence: TGTGCCAGCAGCCCTAACCTAGGGGGCCTCTACGAGCAGTACTTC. This chain joins TRBV7-9 and TRBJ2-7, with 7 bases fitting TRBD1. The CDR3 runs to 15 residues. The ends lost 5 bases at V and 3 bases at J; junction bases unmatched: 10. Per the germline V gene, CDR1 is SEHNR and CDR2 is FQNEAQ (reference sequence).

The chain joins TRBV4-2 to TRBJ2-7, with D hard to call. Trimming shortened V by 0 bases and J by 3 bases, and 12 bases separated the two germline ends. Germline V lookup: CDR1 LGHNA, CDR2 YNFKEQ. The CDR3 runs 15 residues. The CDR3 DNA reads as TGTGCCAGCAGCCAAGACCCCCGACTTCGCTACGAGCAGTACTTC. It yields the protein CASSQDPRLRYEQYF.

The V call is TRBV7-9, the J call TRBJ2-3; TRBD1 agrees at 7 bases. J was trimmed by 4 bases and V by 3 bases; bases with no gene match: 7. The CDR3 covers 15 residues. CDR1 and CDR2 from the germline V gene are SEHNR and FQNEAQ (reference sequence). This CDR3 reads CASSFTTGVSDTQYF. In DNA, the CDR3 is TGTGCCAGCAGCTTCACCACAGGGGTATCAGATACGCAGTATTTT. Using reference TRBV7-9 and TRBJ2-3 for the parts outside the CDR3, the full variable domain is DTGVSQNPRHKITKRGQNVTFRCDPISEHNRLYWYRQTLGQGPEFLTYFQNEAQLEKSRLLSDRFSAERPKGSFSTLEIQRTEQGDSAMYLCASSFTTGVSDTQYFGPGTRLTVL.

The CDR3 protein is CASSDKAGAQPQHF. The CDR3 coding sequence is TGTGCCAGCAGTGACAAGGCAGGGGCTCAGCCCCAGCATTTT. This chain uses TRBV6-4 with TRBJ1-5, with a weak D call TRBD1 (6 bases). The germline V gene encodes CDR1 MRHNA and CDR2 SNTAGT. The CDR3 sequence is 14 residues long. V was cut by 2 bases and J by 6 bases, with 11 bases left in between.

The V gene is TRBV6-6, the J gene TRBJ2-3; the D gene is possibly TRBD1 (5 bases). Looked up from germline, CDR1 is MNHNY and CDR2 is SVGAGI (reference sequence). The CDR3 spans 11 residues. The V end was cut by 9 bases, the J end by 4 bases, with 8 bases between. The CDR3 DNA reads as TGTGCCAGAGGGGCGGCAGATACGCAGTATTTT. Translated: CARGAADTQYF.